A single sample is the source of the 18 T cell receptor beta chains below, sequenced in a study of control samples from healthy donors and cancer patients. Sequenced by immunoSEQ multiplex PCR; TCRdb stores in-frame clones only, minus some. Of some 140,000 clones in the sample, approximately 94% were seen once. The source material was blood. The receptors stem from a man in his forties or fifties in good health.

The genes are TRBV7-9 and TRBJ2-3, with D hard to call. With 0 bases removed from V and 2 bases from J, the gap between germline ends came to 15 bases. Germline CDR1 is SEHNR and CDR2 is FQNEAQ (reference sequence). This CDR3 has 17 amino acids. CDR3 residues: CASSLAQAWSVTDTQYF. Here the CDR3 DNA reads TGTGCCAGCAGCTTAGCCCAGGCTTGGAGTGTCACAGATACGCAGTATTTT.

Written as DNA, the CDR3 is TGTGCCAGCAGCCTCCCCCGGGGCCCAACAGGGACTGGGGCTTTATCTGGGGCCAACGTCCTGACTTTC. Its translation: CASSLPRGPTGTGALSGANVLTF. This chain joins TRBV7-8 and TRBJ2-6; either TRBD1 or TRBD2 may supply D (6 bases each). The CDR3 has 23 residues. Looked up from germline, CDR1 is SGHVS and CDR2 is FQNEAQ. The V end was cut by 5 bases, the J end by 1 base, with 33 bases between.

The rearrangement joins TRBV28 to TRBJ1-4; no reliable D call. Germline-derived CDR1 and CDR2 are MDHEN and SYDVKM. V was trimmed by 7 bases and J by 6 bases, leaving 18 bases between them. The CDR3 covers 15 residues. In nucleotides, the CDR3 is TGTGCCAGCACCAACTCCGGCACACGGGATGAAAAACTGTTTTTT. This translates into CASTNSGTRDEKLFF.

This clone has just one count. V usage is TRBV19 and J usage is TRBJ1-2; D is unresolved. The CDR3 extends over 15 amino acids. Trimming cost V 0 bases and J 8 bases, with 16 bases left between them. Per the germline V gene, CDR1 is LNHDA and CDR2 is SQIVND (reference sequence). CDR3 loop: CASSIDGSGYGGYTF. The CDR3 DNA reads TGTGCCAGTAGTATAGATGGCTCGGGCTACGGGGGCTACACCTTC.

V usage is TRBV30 and J usage is TRBJ1-5; D might be TRBD1 (5 bases). The ends were cut back, 3 bases at V and 0 bases at J, with 9 bases in the middle. Germline CDR1 and CDR2: GTSNPN and SVGIG (reference sequence). The CDR3 loop spans 14 amino acids. The CDR3 sequence is CAWSRATSNQPQHF. CDR3 in DNA: TGTGCCTGGAGCAGGGCTACTAGCAATCAGCCCCAGCATTTT.

This chain links TRBV18 with TRBJ1-2, with 7 bases lining up with TRBD1. The V and J ends lost 5 bases and 8 bases, in that order; junction bases with no gene match: 11. This CDR3 contains 14 residues. Germline lookup yields CDR1 KGHSH and CDR2 LQKENI. The CDR3 sequence: CASSSETGPGGYTF. The CDR3 DNA is TGTGCCAGCTCATCCGAGACAGGGCCTGGAGGCTACACCTTC.

The chain couples TRBV2 to TRBJ1-5; D call uncertain. Between the trimmed V and J ends, which lost 4 bases and 9 bases, there was a span of 16 bases. The germline V gene has CDR1 SNHLY and CDR2 FYNNEI. The CDR3 covers 14 residues. Written as DNA, the CDR3 is TGTGCCAGCAGTGTTTCGGCAGCTTTACCGCCCCAGCATTTT. Protein: CASSVSAALPPQHF. Complete variable domain (other parts from reference TRBV2 and TRBJ1-5): EPEVTQTPSHQVTQMGQEVILRCVPISNHLYFYWYRQILGQKVEFLVSFYNNEISEKSEIFDDQFSVERPDGSNFTLKIRSTKLEDSAMYFCASSVSAALPPQHFGDGTRLSIL.

This sequence joins TRBV27 and TRBJ2-7, with 11 nucleotides matching TRBD2. Germline CDR1 and CDR2: MNHEY and SMNVEV (reference sequence). The CDR3 is 16 residues long. Losses at the gene ends were 4 bases for V and 2 bases for J; bases not matched to a gene: 7. DNA of the CDR3: TGTGCCAGCAGTTCTCTAGCGGGGGGCTCAACCTACGAGCAGTACTTC. This codes for CASSSLAGGSTYEQYF.

This clone was detected once. Within the sample, other DNA sequences also encode this same CDR3. The chain carries TRBV5-6 and TRBJ1-1, with a weak D call TRBD1 (6 bases). Germline values: CDR1 SGHDT, CDR2 YYEEEE. The CDR3 runs to 13 residues. With 4 bases removed from V and 1 base from J, the gap between germline ends came to 8 bases. The CDR3, as DNA: TGTGCCAGCAGCCTGACAGGGAACACTGAAGCTTTCTTT. Protein sequence: CASSLTGNTEAFF.

The chain is built from TRBV6-4 and TRBJ1-2; 8 bases are a match to TRBD1. V shed 3 bases, J shed 9 bases, and the junction held 9 bases outside the gene matches. CDR3 length: 14 amino acids. Germline V gene lookup returns CDR1 MRHNA and CDR2 SNTAGT. The CDR3 loop is CASSESTGGGSYTF. DNA of the CDR3: TGTGCCAGCAGTGAGTCTACAGGGGGAGGTAGCTACACCTTC.

The chain combines TRBV11-2 with TRBJ2-3, with D uncertain. The CDR3 contains 11 residues. Between the trimmed V and J ends, which lost 5 bases and 6 bases, there was a span of 6 bases. The germline V gene encodes CDR1 SGHAT and CDR2 FQNNGV. CDR3 loop: CASSQADTQYF. CDR3 bases: TGTGCCAGCAGCCAAGCGGATACGCAGTATTTT.

This clone was detected once. This chain connects TRBV18 to TRBJ1-2; no reliable D call. The CDR3 has 16 residues. Germline values: CDR1 KGHSH, CDR2 LQKENI. V was trimmed by 5 bases and J by 2 bases, leaving 18 bases between them. The CDR3, as DNA: TGTGCCAGCTCAGCTAACCCCGGGGTCCTAAACTATGGCTACACCTTC. Encoded protein: CASSANPGVLNYGYTF. Combining the CDR3 with reference TRBV18 and TRBJ1-2 gives the whole variable domain NAGVMQNPRHLVRRRGQEARLRCSPMKGHSHVYWYRQLPEEGLKFMVYLQKENIIDESGMPKERFSAEFPKEGPSILRIQQVVRGDSAAYFCASSANPGVLNYGYTFGSGTRLTVV.

The CDR3 sequence: CASSSTGIDEQYF. DNA for the CDR3: TGTGCCAGCAGCTCGACAGGGATAGACGAGCAGTACTTC. The rearrangement links TRBV7-3 to TRBJ2-7, with TRBD1 matching over 7 bases. The CDR3 contains 13 residues. The trim removed 4 bases at V and 5 bases at J, leaving 5 bases unmatched. Germline-derived CDR1 and CDR2 are SGHTA and FQGTGA. Supplemented by reference TRBV7-3 and TRBJ2-7, the full variable domain reads GAGVSQTPSNKVTEKGKYVELRCDPISGHTALYWYRQSLGQGPEFLIYFQGTGAADDSGLPNDRFFAVRPEGSVSTLKIQRTERGDSAVYLCASSSTGIDEQYFGPGTRLTVT.

V and J are TRBV5-5 and TRBJ1-5; D possibly corresponds to TRBD1 (6 bases). Trimming removed 6 bases at V and 1 base at J, with 8 bases between. In germline, CDR1 is SGHKS, CDR2 YYEKEE (reference sequence). The CDR3 has 13 amino acids. The CDR3 is CASNRGSNQPQHF. DNA for the CDR3: TGTGCCAGCAATAGGGGGAGCAATCAGCCCCAGCATTTT.

CDR3 nucleotide sequence: TGTGCCAGCAGTTACCCCGTAATAGAGAATCAGCCCCAGCATTTT. Its protein is CASSYPVIENQPQHF. The chain combines TRBV6-2 or TRBV6-3 with TRBJ1-5; D gene ambiguous. Germline values: CDR1 MNHEY, CDR2 SVGEGT. The CDR3 has 15 residues. V was shortened by 2 bases and J by 4 bases, with 12 bases between the two germline ends.

The CDR3 coding sequence is TGCGCCAGCAGGTATAGCGGGGGACCCTACGAGCAGTACTTC. The encoded protein is CASRYSGGPYEQYF. The V call is TRBV5-1, the J call TRBJ2-7; 9 bases align to TRBD2. J was trimmed by 2 bases and V by 5 bases; bases with no gene match: 5. Looked up from germline, CDR1 is SGHRS and CDR2 is YFSETQ. The CDR3 spans 14 residues.

V is TRBV5-4 and J is TRBJ1-2; TRBD1 agrees at 8 bases. The V gene's germline CDR1 is SGHNT and CDR2 YYREEE (reference sequence). V lost 4 bases and J lost 6; bases outside the gene matches: 5. This CDR3 contains 13 residues. The CDR3 sequence is CASSAPRGHGYTF. The CDR3 DNA reads as TGTGCCAGCAGCGCGCCCAGGGGGCATGGCTACACCTTC.

The chain recombines TRBV30 with TRBJ1-6; D possibly corresponds to TRBD1 (5 bases). Germline V gene lookup returns CDR1 GTSNPN and CDR2 SVGIG (reference sequence). Between the trimmed V and J ends, which lost 0 bases and 7 bases, there was a span of 13 bases. The CDR3 has 15 residues. The CDR3 DNA reads as TGTGCCTGGAGTGTACGCCAGGGTGGGAATTCACCCCTCCACTTT. It translates to CAWSVRQGGNSPLHF.